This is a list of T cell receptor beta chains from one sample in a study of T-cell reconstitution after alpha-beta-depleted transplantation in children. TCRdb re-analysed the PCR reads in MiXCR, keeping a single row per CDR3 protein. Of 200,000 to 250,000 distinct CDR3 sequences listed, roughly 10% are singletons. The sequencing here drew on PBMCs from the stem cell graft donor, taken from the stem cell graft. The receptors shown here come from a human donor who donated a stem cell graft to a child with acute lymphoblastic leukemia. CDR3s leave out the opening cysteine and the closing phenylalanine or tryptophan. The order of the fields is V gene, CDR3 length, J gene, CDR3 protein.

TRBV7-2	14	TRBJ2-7	ASSSLTSGASYEQY
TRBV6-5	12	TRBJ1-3	ASSYGEAGNTIY
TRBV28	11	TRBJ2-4	ASERQSQNIQY
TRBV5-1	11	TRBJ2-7	ASSWTPAFEQY
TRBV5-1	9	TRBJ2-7	ASSQSYEQY
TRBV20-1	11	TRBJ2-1	SATGSRADEQF
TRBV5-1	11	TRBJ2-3	ASSYGTVDTQY
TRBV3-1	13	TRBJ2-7	ASSQGVAGVYEQY
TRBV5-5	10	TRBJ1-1	ASSSTGAEAF
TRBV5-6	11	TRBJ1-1	ASSLAALGVTF
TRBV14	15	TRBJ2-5	ASSQDAGGGPQETQY
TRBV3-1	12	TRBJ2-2	ASSPRGSAGELF
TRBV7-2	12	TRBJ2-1	ASSPDNRGNEQF
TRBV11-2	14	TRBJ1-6	ASSSDAGGRGSPLH
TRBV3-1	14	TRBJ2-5	ASSQDLLGEGETQY
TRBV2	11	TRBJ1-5	ASSGQHNQPQH
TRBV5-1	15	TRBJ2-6	ASSLHSLSSGANVLT
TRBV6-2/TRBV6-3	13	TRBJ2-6	ASSYDSSGANVLT
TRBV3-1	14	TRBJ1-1	ASSQDLGRGATEAF
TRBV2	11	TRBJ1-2	ASPKAGWYGYT
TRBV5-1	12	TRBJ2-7	ASSPGDSRYEQY
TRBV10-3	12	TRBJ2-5	ATLAGSRQETQY
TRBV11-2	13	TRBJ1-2	ASSHPFDMYYGYT
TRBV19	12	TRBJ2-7	ASTFASGDYEQY
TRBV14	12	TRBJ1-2	ASSQDGQFYGYT
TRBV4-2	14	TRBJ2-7	ASSQEWRGGNYEQY
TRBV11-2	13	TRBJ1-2	ASSFWSDTDYGYT
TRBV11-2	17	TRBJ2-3	ASSYSNVLRDRAGDTQY
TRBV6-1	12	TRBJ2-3	AVRRLDATDTQY
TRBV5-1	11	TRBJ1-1	ASSWGSNTEAF
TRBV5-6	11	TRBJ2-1	ASSPGRRDEQF
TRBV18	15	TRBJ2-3	ASSSRTSGGPGDTQY
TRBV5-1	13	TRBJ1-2	ASSLGGPVKGGYT
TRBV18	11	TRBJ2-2	ASSPQETGELF
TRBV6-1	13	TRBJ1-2	ASSPGGQHNYGYT
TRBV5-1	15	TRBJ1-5	ASSLGTLGQSNQPQH
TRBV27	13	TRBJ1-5	ASSRAQGGNQPQH
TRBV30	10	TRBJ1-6	AWSVGGATLH
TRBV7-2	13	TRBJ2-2	ASSLGTGEAGELF
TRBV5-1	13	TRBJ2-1	ASSLLAGTYNEQF
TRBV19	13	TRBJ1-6	ASSFAGQLGSPLH
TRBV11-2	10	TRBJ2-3	ASSSGTNTQY
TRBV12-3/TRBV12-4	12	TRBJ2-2	ASSLGLWGGELF
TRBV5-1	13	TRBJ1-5	ASSLDPYSNQPQH
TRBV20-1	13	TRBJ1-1	SATLTGRSATEAF
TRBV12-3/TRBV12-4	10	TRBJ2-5	ASSSGWKTQY
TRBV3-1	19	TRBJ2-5	ASSLLVPTVAGGLLQETQY
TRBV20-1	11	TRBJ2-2	SAPWGNTGELF
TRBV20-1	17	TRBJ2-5	SARDELAGVSGLTETQY
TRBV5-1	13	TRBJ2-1	ASKVTSGLDNEQF
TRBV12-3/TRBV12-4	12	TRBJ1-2	ASSLTGLTYGYT